Each of the 10 T cell receptor beta chains below was sequenced from the same sample in a study of Graves' ophthalmopathy and Graves' hyperthyroidism. Investigators amplified TCR beta CDR3 regions from RNA transcripts. The first-round RT-PCR employed HTBI primers together with the Qiagen OneStep RT-PCR kit. A multiplex PCR was then performed as the second round. One entry per CDR3 protein results from TCRdb running MiXCR on the multiplex PCR reads. The sample has about 240,000 distinct CDR3 sequences, roughly 50% seen once. Sequencing used peripheral blood. These receptors all come from an adult man with Graves' ophthalmopathy.

The chain uses TRBV29-1 and TRBJ2-7, with 10 nucleotides matching TRBD1. Germline lookup yields CDR1 SQVTM and CDR2 ANQGSEA. This CDR3 comprises 11 residues. With 7 bases clipped from V and 4 bases from J, the junction kept 1 base outside the gene matches. The CDR3 coding sequence is TGCAGCGGGGGACAGGGGTACGAGCAGTACTTC. Protein product: CSGGQGYEQYF.

V and J are TRBV12-3 or TRBV12-4 and TRBJ1-1; unclear D gene. This CDR3 region has 15 residues. Trimming pared 7 bases from V and 0 bases from J, leaving 15 bases between. CDR3: CASTQRNSLNTEAFF. CDR3 bases: TGTGCCAGCACCCAGAGGAACAGCTTGAACACTGAAGCTTTCTTT.

This sequence joins TRBV19 and TRBJ2-7; D unclear. V gave up 10 bases and J gave up 1 base, with 5 bases separating them. This CDR3 region has 10 residues. The germline gives CDR1 LNHDA, CDR2 SQIVND (reference sequence). CDR3 nucleotide sequence: TGTGCCACCGGATCCTACGAGCAGTACTTC. Its translation: CATGSYEQYF.

Note on this clonotype: At one boundary the junction diverges from the germline segment, which might be a read error. The chain carries TRBV7-2 and TRBJ1-1; maybe TRBD1 (5 bases). The germline V gene has CDR1 SGHTA and CDR2 FQGNSA. This CDR3 region has 14 residues. The CDR3 sequence: CASSPGPLNTEAFF. In nucleotides, the CDR3 is TGCGCCAGCAGCCCGGGACCTCTGAACACTGAAGCTTTCTTT.

V and J are TRBV20-1 and TRBJ2-7; 7 positions agree with TRBD1. Losses at the gene ends were 5 bases for V and 2 bases for J; bases not matched to a gene: 6. CDR3 length equals 13 residues. Germline assignment: CDR1 DFQATT and CDR2 SNEGSKA (reference sequence). The CDR3 bases are TGCAGTGCTCACTGGGACAGCACCTACGAGCAGTACTTC. Amino acids: CSAHWDSTYEQYF.

V usage is TRBV20-1 and J usage is TRBJ2-7; 8 bases map to TRBD2. This CDR3 region has 14 residues. J gave up 4 bases and V 5 bases, and 10 bases lay outside the gene matches. Germline CDR1 is DFQATT and CDR2 is SNEGSKA (reference sequence). Here the CDR3 reads CSAGTGTRRYEQYF. CDR3 sequence (DNA): TGCAGTGCTGGTACCGGGACTAGGAGGTACGAGCAGTACTTC.

The chain is built from TRBV15 and TRBJ2-7; D possibly matches TRBD1 or TRBD2 (5 bases each). The CDR3 runs 12 residues. Trimming removed 5 bases from V and 5 bases from J, with 10 bases in between. Germline V gene lookup returns CDR1 LNHNV and CDR2 YYDKDF (reference sequence). The CDR3, as DNA: TGTGCCACCAGCGGGGGATGGGACGAGCAGTACTTC. Translating it yields CATSGGWDEQYF. Filled out from reference TRBV15 and TRBJ2-7, the complete variable domain reads DAMVIQNPRYQVTQFGKPVTLSCSQTLNHNVMYWYQQKSSQAPKLLFHYYDKDFNNEADTPDNFQSRRPNTSFCFLDIRSPGLGDTAMYLCATSGGWDEQYFGPGTRLTVT.

This clonotype has a count of ten or more. J is TRBJ1-2 and V is TRBV7-3, with D perhaps TRBD1 (6 bases). The CDR3 runs 13 residues. The V gene lost 5 bases and the J gene lost 6 bases, with 13 bases spanning the gap. CDR1 SGHTA and CDR2 FQGTGA come from the germline V gene. This CDR3 reads CASSTPTGDGYTF. CDR3 in DNA: TGTGCCAGCAGCACTCCGACAGGAGATGGCTACACCTTC.

The V gene is TRBV25-1, the J gene TRBJ1-4; D unclear. There are 15 residues in the CDR3. Trimming left V 11 bases short and J 0 bases short, with 16 bases between. The germline CDR1 and CDR2 sequences are MGHDK and SYGVNS. The CDR3 DNA is TGTGCCTCTCCAACGAACCCCGCAACTAATGAAAAACTGTTTTTT. Its protein is CASPTNPATNEKLFF.

The V call is TRBV5-6, the J call TRBJ1-6; D gene uncertain. The ends were cut back, 4 bases at V and 2 bases at J, with 13 bases in the middle. This CDR3 has 16 residues. CDR1 is SGHDT, CDR2 YYEEEE, per germline. In nucleotides, the CDR3 is TGTGCCAGCAGCCGAGGACCCCGGACCTATAATTCACCCCTCCACTTT. This sequence encodes CASSRGPRTYNSPLHF.